This T cell receptor beta chain was captured in a study of regulatory T cells in long-lasting Graves disease (dated by TCRdb to the early 2020s). In terms of the full investigation: In the newly diagnosed Graves' disease group, patients had been taking antithyroid drugs for less than 3 months. This study used TCR sequencing and RNA sequencing of peripheral blood to compare persistent Graves' disease patients against newly diagnosed Graves' disease patients. The study was conducted in China and was registered as a clinical trial. A total of roughly 35 samples underwent TCR sequencing: around 13 from persistent and about 20 from newly diagnosed Graves' disease patients.

Library preparation employed multiplex PCR. These reads were obtained on an Illumina HiSeq 4000. CDR3 regions were amplified by Arm-PCR with iRepertoire HTBI primers to construct TCR beta libraries. Before sequencing, the PCR products went through gel purification. The authors' pipeline ran thus. A total of roughly 67 TRBV and 14 TRBJ segments were identified across samples and were used for gene usage analysis of CDR3 amino acid clonotypes. COPE and FqMerger were used to merge filtered high-quality paired reads into contigs. BLAST was used to align contigs to the IMGT TRBV, TRBD and TRBJ reference genes, and CDR3 was defined following IMGT. Highly expanded clones were defined as clonotypes with a frequency above 0.1%. Shannon entropy served as the measure of repertoire diversity, while the Gini coefficient captured V-J evenness. Clonotypes shared by more than one individual were considered public. The public reads were reanalyzed by TCRdb: fastp trimming at Q25, MiXCR alignment, in-frame beta chains only. Entries that share a CDR3 protein sequence are merged under the most common genes and DNA. These V and J calls derive from TCRdb rather than the authors' analysis. Recorded for this sample are 350,000 to 400,000 distinct CDR3 sequences; 15% to 18% of them occurred a single time. The ten largest clones represent 20% to 25% of the sample.

The CDR3 numbers 13 residues from cysteine through phenylalanine. Only the CDR3 DNA is retained, 39 bases long and in frame from the first base. The junction shows trimming of 0 bases on V and 6 bases on J, plus 8 bases between the germline ends. The germline V gene specifies LGHNT as CDR1 and FRNRAP as CDR2. Per the publication, the time point label means: newly diagnosed GD, antithyroid drugs for less than 3 months. For both TCR sequencing and RNA sequencing, RNA was extracted from PBMCs using TRIzol. Graves' disease was diagnosed according to American Thyroid Association guidelines. Patients for the study were recruited at an endocrinology department in Xi'an, China. Each patient gave 9 to 10 milliliters of peripheral blood, collected in an EDTA anticoagulant tube. Ficoll Paque Plus density gradient separation was used to isolate PBMCs, and no further T cell sorting was done. An Agilent 2100 Bioanalyzer and agarose gel were used to check RNA quality, and a NanoDrop 2000 was used to measure RNA concentration.

Broad study findings and their caveats: Persistent disease showed preferential use of TRBV28, TRBJ1-2 and TRBJ2-5, whereas newly diagnosed disease favored TRBV20-1 and TRBJ2-1. The authors acknowledged the small sample size as a limitation that may reduce accuracy. Because the primary lesion, thyroid tissue, could not be accessed, the study looked at peripheral blood alone. Persistent patients shared more public clonotypes among themselves (around 3,000) than newly diagnosed patients did (over 950). Sequencing and analysis were limited to the TCR beta chain. Persistent Graves' disease patients showed lower TCR Shannon entropy and fewer highly expanded clones than newly diagnosed patients, suggesting clonal expansion.

This clonotype was counted at least ten times. Its binding antigen is unknown. The record has no base qualities; no much larger clone is one base away. The sample here was peripheral blood mononuclear cells (PBMCs), taken at new diagnosis, from a patient treated with antithyroid drugs. Recombination connected TRBV12-5 to TRBJ1-2; a confident D gene designation cannot be given. This sequence was found in a female donor with Graves disease. CDR3 protein: CASGLVRGDGYTF. Here is the DNA: TGTGCTAGTGGTTTGGTACGTGGGGATGGCTACACCTTC. Full variable domain (CDR3 extended with the reference TRBV12-5 and TRBJ1-2 proteins): DARVTQTPRHKVTEMGQEVTMRCQPILGHNTVFWYRQTMMQGLELLAYFRNRAPLDDSGMPKDRFSAEMPDATLATLKIQPSEPRDSAVYFCASGLVRGDGYTFGSGTRLTVV.